The rows below give T cell receptor beta chains drawn from one sample of a study of blood T cell repertoires in COVID-19. Data came from immunoSEQ multiplex PCR; TCRdb stores just in-frame clones and leaves some out. The data show fewer than 80,000 clones, 70% to 85% seen once. The sample was peripheral blood. These receptors came from a man aged 50 to 60 with COVID-19, enrolled during active disease. CDR3s include the opening cysteine and the closing phenylalanine or tryptophan. Each record gives: D gene, J gene, V gene, clone size, CDR3 DNA, CDR3 protein. A D gene is named only where the DNA matches it firmly. The size of a clone is reported for some rows only, either as once, few or many, or as a class for expanded clones.

NA | TRBJ2-5 | TRBV29-1 | once | TGCAGCGCTTTAAGGGGCGAACAAGAGACCCAGTACTTC | CSALRGEQETQYF
NA | TRBJ1-6 | TRBV5-1 | NA | TGCGCCAGCAGCGTGGACACGATGGATTCACCCCTCCACTTT | CASSVDTMDSPLHF
TRBD1 | TRBJ2-7 | TRBV5-1 | NA | TGCGCCAGCAGCTTGGCAGGGGGCGACTTCTTCTACGAGCAGTACTTC | CASSLAGGDFFYEQYF
TRBD1 | TRBJ2-1 | TRBV4-3 | NA | TGCGCCAGCAGTATCTCAGGGGGCGATAGGGAGTTCTTC | CASSISGGDREFF
TRBD1 | TRBJ1-2 | TRBV2 | NA | TGTGCCAGCAGTGAACGACAGGGAAGCGGCTACACCTTC | CASSERQGSGYTF
NA | TRBJ1-2 | TRBV6-1 | few | TGTGCCAGCAGTGAACCCGACTTGGACAGTAACGGCTACACCTTC | CASSEPDLDSNGYTF
TRBD1 | TRBJ1-3 | TRBV19 | NA | TGTGCCACCGCGACAGGGCGGGTGTCAGGAAACACCATATATTTT | CATATGRVSGNTIYF
NA | TRBJ2-3 | TRBV3-1/TRBV3-2 | medium-sized | TGTGCCAGCAGCACCGGGTGGGGGACTAGCACAGATACGCAGTATTTT | CASSTGWGTSTDTQYF
NA | TRBJ1-2 | TRBV3-1/TRBV3-2 | NA | TGTGCCAGCAGCCATATCTCCGAGCGGGGCTACACCTTC | CASSHISERGYTF
TRBD2 | TRBJ2-7 | TRBV4-1 | NA | TGCGCCAGCAGCCACCGAGGGTCGGGACTATTCTACGAGCAGTACTTC | CASSHRGSGLFYEQYF
TRBD1 | TRBJ2-1 | TRBV10-1 | NA | TGCGCCAGCAGTGGGCCGGGACAGGGGCATCTCCCCCAGTTCTTC | CASSGPGQGHLPQFF
NA | TRBJ2-5 | TRBV9 | NA | TGTGCCAGCAGCCCCCCTTCTGGGGCTCAGACCCAGTACTTC | CASSPPSGAQTQYF
NA | TRBJ2-3 | TRBV6-5 | NA | TGTGCCAGCAGTTACTCTCGCAGGGCACAAGATACGCAGTATTTT | CASSYSRRAQDTQYF
NA | TRBJ2-3 | TRBV5-5 | NA | TGTGCCAGCAGCGGTGTCGGGGTTAGCACAGATACGCAGTATTTT | CASSGVGVSTDTQYF
TRBD1 | TRBJ2-6 | TRBV15 | NA | TGTGCCACCAGCAAGGACAGGGAATCTGGGGCCAACGTCCTGACTTTC | CATSKDRESGANVLTF
NA | TRBJ2-6 | TRBV2 | NA | TGTGCCAGCAGTGACTTCTCGGGGGCCAACGTCCTGACTTTC | CASSDFSGANVLTF
TRBD2 | TRBJ2-4 | TRBV18 | NA | TGTGCCAGCTCGCCTCCGGGCCTAGCGGGGGGGCCGACCAAAAACATTCAGTACTTC | CASSPPGLAGGPTKNIQYF
TRBD2 | TRBJ2-1 | TRBV6-6 | NA | TGTGCCACCGGGGGGACTAGCGATGAGCAGTTCTTC | CATGGTSDEQFF
NA | TRBJ2-1 | TRBV7-7 | NA | TGTGCCAGCAGCTTCGGTACGGGCAATGAGCAGTTCTTC | CASSFGTGNEQFF
NA | TRBJ1-1 | TRBV30 | NA | TGTGCCTCCTCCCCCCTCGGGGAAAACACTGAAGCTTTCTTT | CASSPLGENTEAFF
NA | TRBJ1-2 | TRBV5-1 | NA | TGCGCCAGCAGCTTGGGGCGGTCCCTGGATTATGGCTACACCTTC | CASSLGRSLDYGYTF
TRBD1 | TRBJ1-5 | TRBV18 | few | TGTGCCAGCTCACCCGACGGGACAGGGGAAAGGCCCCAGCATTTT | CASSPDGTGERPQHF
NA | TRBJ2-1 | TRBV5-1 | NA | TGCGCCAGCGCTAACGGGGTCGTCCGCAATGAGCAGTTCTTC | CASANGVVRNEQFF
NA | TRBJ1-4 | TRBV12-3/TRBV12-4 | NA | TGTGCCAGCAGCCCCTTGGGGGCGGTTAGACGGTTTTTT | CASSPLGAVRRFF
TRBD2 | TRBJ2-7 | TRBV5-6 | NA | TGTGCCAGCAGCTCAAGATGGTCCGAGCGGGGGCTCTACGAGCAGTACTTC | CASSSRWSERGLYEQYF
TRBD2 | TRBJ2-3 | TRBV4-3 | NA | TGCGCCAGCAGCCAGGGTCTAGCGGGGGGTCGGGCAGATACGCAGTATTTT | CASSQGLAGGRADTQYF
TRBD1 | TRBJ1-2 | TRBV7-9 | NA | TGTGCCAGCAGCCCCGGACAGGGGGACTATGGCTACACCTTC | CASSPGQGDYGYTF
TRBD2 | TRBJ2-7 | TRBV5-4 | few | TGTGCCAGCAGCTTTGACTCTAGCGGTAGGGAGCAGTACTTC | CASSFDSSGREQYF
TRBD2 | TRBJ2-5 | TRBV13 | NA | TGTGCCAGCAGCTCCTGGACTAGCGGGGGATTTTGGGAGACCCAGTACTTC | CASSSWTSGGFWETQYF
TRBD1 | TRBJ2-2 | TRBV18 | NA | TGTGCCAGCTCACCTGGGACAGGGGGCCCAAACACCGGGGAGCTGTTTTTT | CASSPGTGGPNTGELFF
TRBD1 | TRBJ1-1 | TRBV12-3/TRBV12-4 | NA | TGTGCCACCCGACAGGGGAGAACTGAAGCTTTCTTT | CATRQGRTEAFF
TRBD2 | TRBJ2-3 | TRBV5-4 | NA | TGTGCCAGCAGCTTGACTAGCGGGGGATTCACAGATACGCAGTATTTT | CASSLTSGGFTDTQYF
TRBD1 | TRBJ1-2 | TRBV4-1 | few | TGCGCCAGCAGCCAAATTCCTTTGGGGGACAGGGATGGCTACACCTTC | CASSQIPLGDRDGYTF
TRBD2 | TRBJ2-3 | TRBV10-1 | NA | TGCGCCAGCAGTGAGTCGCCTAGCGGGGGCACAGATACGCAGTATTTT | CASSESPSGGTDTQYF
TRBD1 | TRBJ1-1 | TRBV6-2/TRBV6-3 | NA | TGTGCCAGCAGTTACGACCTGACAGGGAGGACTGAAGCTTTCTTT | CASSYDLTGRTEAFF
TRBD2 | TRBJ2-1 | TRBV25-1 | NA | TGTGCCAGCAGTGAACTAGCGGGTTACAATGAGCAGTTCTTC | CASSELAGYNEQFF
NA | TRBJ2-1 | TRBV5-4 | NA | TGTGCCAGCAGAGAAGCAGGGGACGATGAGCAGTTCTTC | CASREAGDDEQFF
NA | TRBJ2-3 | TRBV24-1 | NA | TGTGCCACCAGCGGGGGCACAGATACGCAGTATTTT | CATSGGTDTQYF
NA | TRBJ1-2 | TRBV5-1 | NA | TGCGCCAGCAGCCGGGGGAGGGGATTTTACTATGGCTACACCTTC | CASSRGRGFYYGYTF
NA | TRBJ1-1 | TRBV7-9 | NA | TGTGCCAGCAGCTTAGAAATGATTGGCAGTGAAGCTTTCTTT | CASSLEMIGSEAFF
TRBD1 | TRBJ1-1 | TRBV2 | NA | TGTGCCAGGAACACAGGGGCTGGAATGAACACTGAAGCTTTCTTT | CARNTGAGMNTEAFF
NA | TRBJ1-6 | TRBV4-2 | NA | TGTGCCAGCAGCCAAGGGAGTTCACCCCTCCACTTT | CASSQGSSPLHF
TRBD2 | TRBJ2-7 | TRBV11-2 | few | TGTGCCAGCAGCTTACAGAAAGCGGGGGCCTCCTACGAGCAGTACTTC | CASSLQKAGASYEQYF
NA | TRBJ1-1 | TRBV2 | NA | TGTGCCAGCAAGTCAGGGGTTAACACTGAAGCTTTCTTT | CASKSGVNTEAFF
TRBD2 | TRBJ2-7 | TRBV5-4 | NA | TGTGCCAGCAGCCGTGGGCTAGCGGGGGGCGGAATGTACGAGCAGTACTTC | CASSRGLAGGGMYEQYF